The 7 T cell receptor beta chains listed next were all sequenced from one sample in a study of blood T cell repertoires in COVID-19. The data were produced by immunoSEQ multiplex PCR, yet TCRdb's version contains in-frame clones alone and is incomplete. The data show fewer than 200,000 clones, roughly four fifths seen once. Input material: PBMCs or T cells enriched from blood (not recorded which). The receptors stem from a man over 45 who had recovered from COVID-19.

The V and J genes are TRBV12-5 and TRBJ2-5, with TRBD1 matching over 10 bases. V lost 2 bases and J lost 4; bases outside the gene matches: 7. CDR3 size: 16 residues. Germline V gene lookup returns CDR1 LGHNT and CDR2 FRNRAP. The CDR3 nucleotides are TGTGCTAGTGGTTTGATGGGACAGGGGTATCGAGAGACCCAGTACTTC. This translates into CASGLMGQGYRETQYF.

The rearrangement uses TRBV19 and TRBJ2-5; maybe TRBD1 (5 bases). The CDR3 totals 11 residues. V lost 6 bases and J 8 bases, leaving 10 bases between the germline ends. Germline CDR1 is LNHDA and CDR2 is SQIVND (reference sequence). For the CDR3, the DNA is TGTGCCAGTAGCGTAGGGGAAACCCAGTACTTC. Its protein product is CASSVGETQYF.

The chain couples TRBV7-9 to TRBJ2-5; possible D gene TRBD1, 5 bases. The V and J ends lost 5 bases and 1 base respectively, with 8 bases between them. CDR1 is SEHNR and CDR2 is FQNEAQ in the germline V gene (reference sequence). CDR3 length: 13 residues. CDR3 residues: CASSHDSQETQYF. CDR3 sequence (DNA): TGTGCCAGCAGCCACGACAGCCAAGAGACCCAGTACTTC. The entire variable domain, with the rest obtained from reference TRBV7-9 and TRBJ2-5, is as follows: DTGVSQNPRHKITKRGQNVTFRCDPISEHNRLYWYRQTLGQGPEFLTYFQNEAQLEKSRLLSDRFSAERPKGSFSTLEIQRTEQGDSAMYLCASSHDSQETQYFGPGTRLLVL.

The chain has TRBV28 and TRBJ1-2, with a tentative D call TRBD1 (5 bases). The CDR3 is made up of 13 amino acids. CDR1 is MDHEN and CDR2 is SYDVKM in the germline V gene. V was cut by 2 bases and J by 2 bases, with 6 bases left in between. CDR3 loop: CASSLAGNYGYTF. CDR3 sequence (DNA): TGTGCCAGCAGTTTAGCAGGGAACTATGGCTACACCTTC.

The rearrangement joins TRBV6-5 to TRBJ1-1, with D maybe TRBD1 (6 bases). The CDR3 has 16 amino acids. The V gene lost 4 bases and the J gene lost 1 base, with 16 bases spanning the gap. Germline values: CDR1 MNHEY, CDR2 SVGAGI. The CDR3 protein is CASSWGRVGRNTEAFF. The CDR3 DNA follows: TGTGCCAGCAGTTGGGGGCGCGTGGGGAGGAACACTGAAGCTTTCTTT.

The rearrangement joins TRBV2 to TRBJ1-2; 7 bases line up with TRBD1. The CDR3 runs 17 residues. V gave up 6 bases and J gave up 1 base; unmatched junction bases: 14. The germline CDR1 and CDR2 sequences are SNHLY and FYNNEI. CDR3 loop: CASRDTFATGVNYGYTF. For the CDR3, the DNA is TGTGCCAGCAGAGATACTTTTGCTACAGGGGTTAACTATGGCTACACCTTC.

The rearrangement joins TRBV4-1 to TRBJ2-2; D possibly corresponds to TRBD1 (6 bases). The length of the CDR3 is 17 residues. Trimming left V 2 bases short and J 1 base short, with 14 bases between. Germline loops: CDR1 MGHRA, CDR2 YSYEKL. In DNA, the CDR3 is TGCGCCAGCAGCCAATCAAACAGGGATCTGAACACCGGGGAGCTGTTTTTT. Its translation is CASSQSNRDLNTGELFF.